The present entry profiles one T cell receptor beta chain with its context. The data are from a study of blood T cell repertoires in COVID-19. The protocol was immunoSEQ multiplex PCR, while the TCRdb copy is restricted to in-frame clones and leaves out a portion. The table records about 59,000 clones, more than 60% of them present only once. With 3 bases removed from V and 7 bases from J, the gap between germline ends came to 18 bases. Per the germline V gene, CDR1 is SEHNR and CDR2 is FQNEAQ (reference sequence). CDR3 length: 16 amino acids. The material sequenced was peripheral blood. The V and J genes are TRBV7-9 and TRBJ1-4; D is undetermined. The source is a woman aged 45-60 years with active or convalescent COVID-19. CDR3 bases: TGTGCCAGCAGCTTGAGTTCGGCCGGGATTTTTGAAAAACTGTTTTTT. It yields the protein CASSLSSAGIFEKLFF.